Below are 25 T cell receptor beta chains sequenced from a single sample in a study of blood T cell repertoires in COVID-19. The method was immunoSEQ multiplex PCR; TCRdb's version includes in-frame clones alone and lacks a portion of them. The sample comprises about 180,000 clones, around 86% of which are singletons, and roughly 2.9% rests with the top ten. Input material: peripheral blood. These receptors were collected from a woman in her thirties with active or convalescent COVID-19.

The gene calls are TRBV7-2 and TRBJ1-2; D uncertain. The V and J ends lost 0 bases and 5 bases respectively, with 16 bases between them. The CDR3 totals 16 residues. Germline-derived CDR1 and CDR2 are SGHTA and FQGNSA. The CDR3 region is CASSLALGEFGYGYTF. The CDR3 bases are TGTGCCAGCAGCTTAGCGCTCGGGGAATTTGGGTATGGCTACACCTTC. The full variable domain, in which reference TRBV7-2 and TRBJ1-2 provide the parts outside the CDR3, is GAGVSQSPSNKVTEKGKDVELRCDPISGHTALYWYRQSLGQGLEFLIYFQGNSAPDKSGLPSDRFSAERTGGSVSTLTIQRTQQEDSAVYLCASSLALGEFGYGYTFGSGTRLTVV.

The chain links TRBV7-9 to TRBJ1-1; D not certain. CDR3 length equals 14 residues. CDR1 SEHNR and CDR2 FQNEAQ come from the germline V gene (reference sequence). V lost 5 bases to trimming and J lost 3 bases, with 13 bases between them. Written as DNA, the CDR3 is TGTGCCAGCAGCCAATGGGAGCGGGACACTGAAGCTTTCTTT. Amino acids: CASSQWERDTEAFF.

This clone has only one observation. This rearrangement joins TRBV19 to TRBJ2-5, with a weak D call TRBD2 (5 bases). Trimming pared 6 bases from V and 5 bases from J, leaving 16 bases between. The germline V gene encodes CDR1 LNHDA and CDR2 SQIVND (reference sequence). The length of the CDR3 is 14 residues. Written as DNA, the CDR3 is TGTGCCAGTAGAGGCGGGTCCAAGTGGGAGACCCAGTACTTC. This sequence encodes CASRGGSKWETQYF.

This clone came up once. CDR3 sequence: CASSQASGSYEQYF. CDR3 DNA sequence: TGTGCCAGCAGCCAGGCTAGCGGGTCCTACGAGCAGTACTTC. This chain connects TRBV3-1 (or the pseudogene TRBV3-2) to TRBJ2-7; 8 nucleotides line up with TRBD2. CDR1 LGHDT and CDR2 YNNKEL come from the germline V gene (reference sequence). J was trimmed by 1 base and V by 3 bases; bases with no gene match: 2. The CDR3 contains 14 residues.

The CDR3 DNA sequence: TGTGCCTGGAGTGTAAGGGCTAGCGGGTACACAGATACGCAGTATTTT. Protein product: CAWSVRASGYTDTQYF. The chain links TRBV30 to TRBJ2-3, with 8 bases fitting TRBD2. CDR1 is GTSNPN and CDR2 is SVGIG in the germline V gene (reference sequence). Trimming removed 0 bases from V and 2 bases from J; junction bases left unmatched: 7. The CDR3 sequence is 16 residues long.

The genes are TRBV11-3 and TRBJ2-3; 7 bases align to TRBD1. Germline CDR1 reads SGHNT; CDR2 reads YENEEA. The CDR3 sequence is 18 residues long. V dropped 4 bases and J dropped 2; count of bases not matched to a gene: 15. The CDR3 spells CASSSRGGSAIYTDTQYF. CDR3 DNA sequence: TGTGCCAGCAGCTCCCGAGGGGGCAGTGCGATATACACAGATACGCAGTATTTT.

The chain combines TRBV5-4 with TRBJ2-5; 8 nucleotides align to TRBD1. Germline CDR1 reads SGHNT; CDR2 reads YYREEE (reference sequence). The CDR3 is made up of 15 amino acids. V lost 3 bases, J lost 5 bases, and 9 bases stayed unmatched. CDR3 DNA sequence: TGTGCCAGCAGCTCCCGCAGGACAGGGACGGAGACCCAGTACTTC. This codes for CASSSRRTGTETQYF.

The CDR3 DNA is TGTGCCAGCAGCCCACAGGGGGCCAACTATGGCTACACCTTC. As protein: CASSPQGANYGYTF. This rearrangement joins TRBV7-2 to TRBJ1-2, with 9 positions matching TRBD1. The junction had 3 bases not matched to a gene; V was cut back by 5 bases and J by 2 bases. The CDR3 length is 14 residues. CDR1 SGHTA and CDR2 FQGNSA come from the germline V gene.

The chain combines TRBV2 with TRBJ1-2, with TRBD1 as a possible D gene (6 bases). Germline V lookup: CDR1 SNHLY, CDR2 FYNNEI. The CDR3 covers 15 residues. V lost 5 bases and J 0 bases, leaving 13 bases between the germline ends. The CDR3 here is CASSTRQVANYGYTF. CDR3 DNA: TGTGCCAGCAGTACCCGACAGGTCGCTAACTATGGCTACACCTTC.

The chain employs TRBV19 and TRBJ1-1; TRBD1 is a possible D gene (5 bases). V was trimmed by 8 bases and J by 4 bases, leaving 11 bases between them. Germline V gene data show CDR1 as LNHDA and CDR2 as SQIVND (reference sequence). This CDR3 region has 12 residues. This CDR3 reads CASGDSSTEAFF. In DNA form, the CDR3 reads TGTGCCAGTGGGGACTCAAGCACTGAAGCTTTCTTT.

In its sample, this clone was seen a few times. V is TRBV15 and J is TRBJ1-5; the D gene is possibly TRBD1 (5 bases). CDR3 size: 18 residues. V was cut by 0 bases and J by 2 bases, with 17 bases left in between. The germline gives CDR1 LNHNV, CDR2 YYDKDF (reference sequence). CDR3: CATSRDSNTGEGNQPQHF. The CDR3 DNA reads TGTGCCACCAGCAGAGACTCAAATACAGGTGAGGGCAATCAGCCCCAGCATTTT.

This chain connects TRBV19 to TRBJ2-7, with D uncertain. CDR1 is LNHDA, CDR2 SQIVND, per germline (reference sequence). The V gene lost 3 bases and the J gene lost 3 bases, with 18 bases spanning the gap. The CDR3 totals 16 residues. This CDR3 is CASSIKTDLVIYEQYF. The CDR3 nucleotides are TGTGCCAGTAGTATCAAAACTGACCTAGTCATCTACGAGCAGTACTTC.

This rearrangement joins TRBV5-4 to TRBJ1-2, with 9 bases aligning to TRBD1. V shed 7 bases and J 4 bases; nucleotides not matched to a gene: 8. The germline V gene encodes CDR1 SGHNT and CDR2 YYREEE (reference sequence). The CDR3 loop spans 14 amino acids. The CDR3 DNA is TGTGCCAGCGCCGCGGACAGGGGAGTCTATGGCTACACCTTC. Encoded protein: CASAADRGVYGYTF.

The V call is TRBV5-4, the J call TRBJ2-1; D is uncertain. This CDR3 is 14 amino acids long. Trimming took 1 base from V and 4 from J, leaving 9 bases between them. The germline V gene encodes CDR1 SGHNT and CDR2 YYREEE (reference sequence). In DNA form, the CDR3 reads TGTGCCAGCAGCTTGTCCCAGGTGTACAATGAGCAGTTCTTC. This sequence encodes CASSLSQVYNEQFF.

The rearrangement uses TRBV9 and TRBJ2-3, with D maybe TRBD2 (5 bases). The CDR3 is 17 amino acids. Trimming shortened V by 4 bases and J by 4 bases, and 22 bases separated the two germline ends. Germline V gene lookup returns CDR1 SGDLS and CDR2 YYNGEE. CDR3 amino acids: CASSPSISAEVPDTQYF. The CDR3 region has the DNA TGTGCCAGCAGCCCCTCGATCTCAGCGGAGGTCCCAGATACGCAGTATTTT.

The gene calls are TRBV7-9 and TRBJ2-1; no reliable D call. Trimming shortened V by 1 base and J by 3 bases, and 7 bases separated the two germline ends. The CDR3 is 14 residues long. CDR1 SEHNR and CDR2 FQNEAQ come from the germline V gene (reference sequence). In DNA, the CDR3 is TGTGCCAGCAGCTTAGATTTCGGCTACAATGAGCAGTTCTTC. As protein: CASSLDFGYNEQFF.

The chain is built from TRBV5-6 and TRBJ1-1; D unresolved. V was trimmed by 3 bases and J by 8 bases, leaving 8 bases between them. Germline-derived CDR1 and CDR2 are SGHDT and YYEEEE. The CDR3 loop spans 11 amino acids. The DNA of the CDR3 is TGTGCCAGCAGCTCGGAGAGGGAAGCTTTCTTT. Its protein product is CASSSEREAFF. The whole variable domain, remainder taken from reference TRBV5-6 and TRBJ1-1, is DAGVTQSPTHLIKTRGQQVTLRCSPKSGHDTVSWYQQALGQGPQFIFQYYEEEERQRGNFPDRFSGHQFPNYSSELNVNALLLGDSALYLCASSSEREAFFGQGTRLTVV.

The rearrangement uses TRBV19 and TRBJ2-3; TRBD2 aligns across 8 bases. J gave up 2 bases and V 3 bases, and 7 bases lay outside the gene matches. The V gene's germline CDR1 is LNHDA and CDR2 SQIVND (reference sequence). The CDR3 length is 16 residues. For the CDR3, the DNA is TGTGCCAGTAGTATTGATGGGACTAGTACCACAGATACGCAGTATTTT. It codes for CASSIDGTSTTDTQYF.

In the case of this clone: An end of the junction does not agree with germline; a read error may underlie this. The CDR3 sequence is CASSPGLAGAVETQYF. As DNA, the CDR3 is TGTGCTAGCAGCCCCGGACTAGCGGGAGCGGTAGAGACCCAGTACTTC. The chain combines TRBV7-7 with TRBJ2-5, with 13 bases fitting TRBD2. The V gene's germline CDR1 is SSHAT and CDR2 FNYEAQ (reference sequence). The CDR3 is 16 amino acids.

The rearrangement joins TRBV18 to TRBJ1-3; D not certain. The CDR3 is 13 residues long. With 3 bases removed from V and 8 bases from J, the gap between germline ends came to 11 bases. From germline, CDR1 is KGHSH and CDR2 LQKENI. The CDR3 loop reads CASSPTGKDTIYF. CDR3 sequence (DNA): TGTGCCAGCTCACCTACGGGGAAGGACACCATATATTTT.

The rearrangement uses TRBV7-6 and TRBJ2-7; TRBD2 matches 7 bases. Unmatched junction bases numbered 8, after V lost 4 bases and J lost 2 bases. The CDR3 spans 15 residues. Germline CDR1 and CDR2: SGHVS and FNYEAQ. CDR3 sequence reads: CASSSGTGGPYEQYF. CDR3 in DNA: TGTGCCAGCAGCTCAGGGACGGGAGGACCCTACGAGCAGTACTTC.

The chain combines TRBV4-1 with TRBJ1-1; TRBD1 agrees at 8 bases. This CDR3 spans 16 amino acids. V dropped 7 bases and J dropped 6; count of bases not matched to a gene: 16. Germline CDR1 and CDR2: MGHRA and YSYEKL. The DNA for the CDR3 is TGCGCCAGCACCCTCCCCGCAACAGGGGGGTTGTCTGAAGCTTTCTTT. It specifies CASTLPATGGLSEAFF.

In this sample, this clone turned up once. The V gene is TRBV12-5, the J gene TRBJ1-5; D is perhaps TRBD1 (5 bases). V dropped 1 base and J dropped 6 bases, with 13 bases sitting between them. Germline V gene sequence: CDR1 LGHNT, CDR2 FRNRAP. The CDR3 length is 15 residues. The CDR3 bases are TGTGCTAGTGGTTTGGATACGGGGGTTCTTCAGCCCCAGCATTTT. Translating it yields CASGLDTGVLQPQHF.

This sequence joins TRBV3-1 (or the pseudogene TRBV3-2) and TRBJ1-3, with D perhaps matching TRBD1 (6 bases). Germline CDR1 is LGHDT and CDR2 is YNNKEL (reference sequence). The CDR3 runs to 13 residues. V gave up 0 bases and J gave up 6 bases, with 6 bases separating them. The CDR3 DNA sequence: TGTGCCAGCAGCCAAGAGGGGGCAAACACCATATATTTT. Amino acid sequence: CASSQEGANTIYF.

The V and J genes are TRBV7-9 and TRBJ1-6; possible D gene TRBD1, 5 bases. The V and J ends lost 3 bases and 10 bases respectively, with 13 bases between them. CDR3 length equals 14 residues. Germline V lookup: CDR1 SEHNR, CDR2 FQNEAQ (reference sequence). Here the CDR3 DNA reads TGTGCCAGCAGCTTTGAAAGGGGAGGGTCACCCCTCCACTTT. Amino acid sequence: CASSFERGGSPLHF.